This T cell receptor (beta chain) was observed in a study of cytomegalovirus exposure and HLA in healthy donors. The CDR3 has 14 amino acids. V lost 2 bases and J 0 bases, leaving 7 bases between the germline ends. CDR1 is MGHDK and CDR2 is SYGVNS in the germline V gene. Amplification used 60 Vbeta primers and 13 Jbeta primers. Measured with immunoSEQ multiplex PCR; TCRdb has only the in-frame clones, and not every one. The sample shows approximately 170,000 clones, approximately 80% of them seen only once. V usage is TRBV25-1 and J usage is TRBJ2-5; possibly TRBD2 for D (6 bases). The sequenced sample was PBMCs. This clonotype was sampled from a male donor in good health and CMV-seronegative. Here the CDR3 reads CASSEGGNQETQYF. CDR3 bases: TGTGCCAGCAGTGAAGGGGGGAACCAAGAGACCCAGTACTTC.